This section outlines one T cell receptor (beta chain) sequence together with its context. Sequencing used immunoSEQ multiplex PCR; TCRdb keeps in-frame clones, though not all of them. The data show tens of thousands of clones, roughly 92% seen once. Deletions cut 1 base from V and 4 bases from J, with 5 bases between. The CDR3 covers 13 residues. Germline V lookup: CDR1 KGHSH, CDR2 LQKENI. The data were taken from a study of graft-versus-host responses after intestinal transplantation. This specimen consisted of bone marrow, obtained 700 to 750 days after intestinal transplantation. The receptor was isolated from a human patient who received an intestinal transplant, so some T cells may come from the graft donor. The V call is TRBV18, the J call TRBJ1-5; TRBD1 is a possible D gene (5 bases). CDR3 region: CASSPQGNQPQHF. The CDR3, as DNA: TGTGCCAGCTCACCACAGGGGAATCAGCCCCAGCATTTT.